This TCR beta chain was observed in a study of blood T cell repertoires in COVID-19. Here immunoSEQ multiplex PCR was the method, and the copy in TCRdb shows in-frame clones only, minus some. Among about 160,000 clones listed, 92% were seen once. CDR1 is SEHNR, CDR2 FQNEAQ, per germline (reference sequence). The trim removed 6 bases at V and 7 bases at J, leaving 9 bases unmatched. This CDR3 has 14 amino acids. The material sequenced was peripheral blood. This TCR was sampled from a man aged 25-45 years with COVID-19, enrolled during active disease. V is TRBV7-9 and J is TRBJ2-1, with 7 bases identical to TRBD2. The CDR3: CASRMAGVWNEQFF. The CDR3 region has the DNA TGTGCCAGCAGGATGGCGGGAGTGTGGAATGAGCAGTTCTTC.